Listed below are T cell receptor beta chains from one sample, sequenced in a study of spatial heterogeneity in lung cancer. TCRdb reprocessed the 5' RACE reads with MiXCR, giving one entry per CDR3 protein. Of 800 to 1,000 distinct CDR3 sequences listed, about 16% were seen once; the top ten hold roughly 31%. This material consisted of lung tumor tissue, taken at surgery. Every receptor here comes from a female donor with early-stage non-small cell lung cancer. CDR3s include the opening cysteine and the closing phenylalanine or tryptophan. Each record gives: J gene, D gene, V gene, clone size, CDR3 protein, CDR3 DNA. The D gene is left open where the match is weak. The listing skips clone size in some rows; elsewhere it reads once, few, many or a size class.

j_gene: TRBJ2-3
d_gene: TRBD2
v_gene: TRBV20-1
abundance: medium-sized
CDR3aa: CSARDLSTSGHTDTQYF
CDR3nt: TGCAGTGCTAGAGATCTGTCAACTAGCGGACACACAGATACGCAGTATTTT

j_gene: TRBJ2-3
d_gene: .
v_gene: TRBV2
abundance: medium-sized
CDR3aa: CASSESLSTDTQYF
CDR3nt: TGTGCCAGCAGTGAATCCCTTTCCACAGATACGCAGTATTTT

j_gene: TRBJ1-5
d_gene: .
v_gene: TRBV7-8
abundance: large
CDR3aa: CASSLSVGGYQPQHF
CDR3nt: TGTGCCAGCAGCTTATCCGTAGGGGGGTATCAGCCCCAGCATTTT

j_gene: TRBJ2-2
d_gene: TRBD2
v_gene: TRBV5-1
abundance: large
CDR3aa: CASSFSGTSRNTGELFF
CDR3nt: TGCGCCAGCAGCTTTTCTGGGACTAGCAGAAACACCGGGGAGCTGTTTTTT

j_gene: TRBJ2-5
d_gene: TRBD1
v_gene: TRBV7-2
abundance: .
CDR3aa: CASSLAAGTGIETQYF
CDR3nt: TGTGCCAGCAGCTTAGCGGCCGGGACAGGGATAGAGACCCAGTACTTC

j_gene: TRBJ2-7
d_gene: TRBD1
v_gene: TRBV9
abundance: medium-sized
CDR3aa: CASSVDDRAGSYEQYF
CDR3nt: TGTGCCAGCAGCGTAGACGACAGGGCTGGGTCCTACGAGCAGTACTTC

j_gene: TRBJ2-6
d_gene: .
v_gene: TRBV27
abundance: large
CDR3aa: CASSSGANVLTF
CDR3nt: TGTGCCAGCAGTTCTGGGGCCAACGTCCTGACTTTC

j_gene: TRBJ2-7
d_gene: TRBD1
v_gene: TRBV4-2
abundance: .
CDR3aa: CASSLGQGAYEQYF
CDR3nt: TGTGCCAGCAGCCTCGGACAGGGTGCCTACGAGCAGTACTTC

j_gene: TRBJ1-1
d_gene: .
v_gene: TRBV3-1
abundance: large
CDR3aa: CASSQDLGFVNTEAFF
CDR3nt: TGTGCCAGCAGCCAAGACTTAGGGTTTGTGAACACTGAAGCTTTCTTT

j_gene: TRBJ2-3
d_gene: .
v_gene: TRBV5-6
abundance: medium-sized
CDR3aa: CASSLNRVADTQYF
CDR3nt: TGTGCCAGCAGCTTGAACAGGGTGGCAGATACGCAGTATTTT

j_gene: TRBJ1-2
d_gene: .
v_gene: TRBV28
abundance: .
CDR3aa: CASSTVLYGYTF
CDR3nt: TGTGCCAGCAGCACAGTACTCTATGGCTACACCTTC

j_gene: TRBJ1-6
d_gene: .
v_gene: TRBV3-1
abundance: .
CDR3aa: CASSQRSSYNSPLHF
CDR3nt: TGTGCCAGCAGCCAGAGGAGCTCCTATAATTCACCCCTCCACTTT

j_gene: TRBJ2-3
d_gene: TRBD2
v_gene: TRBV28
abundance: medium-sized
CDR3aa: CASSLTPLAGERSTQYF
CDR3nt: TGTGCCAGCAGTTTAACCCCTCTAGCGGGAGAGCGGAGTACGCAGTATTTT

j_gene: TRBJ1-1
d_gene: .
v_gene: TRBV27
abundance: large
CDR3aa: CASSFGVWGNTEAFF
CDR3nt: TGTGCCAGCAGTTTTGGGGTATGGGGGAACACTGAAGCTTTCTTT

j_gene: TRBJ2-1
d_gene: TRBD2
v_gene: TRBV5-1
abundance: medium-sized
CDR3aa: CASSLRSGSSYNEQFF
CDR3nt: TGCGCCAGCAGCCTACGGAGCGGGAGCTCCTACAATGAGCAGTTCTTC

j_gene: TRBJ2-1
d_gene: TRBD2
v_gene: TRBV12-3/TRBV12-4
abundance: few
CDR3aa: CASRPSGGAGEQFF
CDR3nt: TGTGCCAGCAGACCTAGCGGGGGGGCTGGTGAGCAGTTCTTC

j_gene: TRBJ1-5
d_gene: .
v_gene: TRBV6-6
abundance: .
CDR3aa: CASSYSGTLNQPQHF
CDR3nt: TGTGCCAGCAGTTACAGCGGGACCCTCAATCAGCCCCAGCATTTT

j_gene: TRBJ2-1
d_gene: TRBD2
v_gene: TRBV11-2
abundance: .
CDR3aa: CASSLVLLAGNIEQFF
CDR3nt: TGTGCCAGCAGCTTAGTTTTACTAGCGGGAAACATTGAGCAGTTCTTC

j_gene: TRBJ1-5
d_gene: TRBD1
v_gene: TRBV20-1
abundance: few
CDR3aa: CSATGGWSNQPQHF
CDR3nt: TGCAGTGCTACAGGGGGCTGGAGCAATCAGCCCCAGCATTTT

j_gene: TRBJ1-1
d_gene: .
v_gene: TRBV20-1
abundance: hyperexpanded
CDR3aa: CSATREGLNTEAFF
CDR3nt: TGCAGTGCTACCCGGGAAGGGCTGAACACTGAAGCTTTCTTT

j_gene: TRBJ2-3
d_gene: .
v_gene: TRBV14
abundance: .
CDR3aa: CASSRGMRDTDTQYF
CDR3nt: TGTGCCAGCAGCCGAGGGATGAGAGACACAGATACGCAGTATTTT

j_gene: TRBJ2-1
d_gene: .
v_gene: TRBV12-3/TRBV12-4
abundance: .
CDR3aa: CASVPRGAYNEQFF
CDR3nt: TGTGCCAGCGTCCCGAGGGGCGCCTACAATGAGCAGTTCTTC

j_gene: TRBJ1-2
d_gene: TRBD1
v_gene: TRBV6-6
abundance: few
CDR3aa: CASRQPGQGNGYTF
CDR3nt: TGTGCCAGCAGACAACCGGGACAGGGGAATGGCTACACCTTC

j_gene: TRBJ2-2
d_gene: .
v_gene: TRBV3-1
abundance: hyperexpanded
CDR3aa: CASSQDRGTSTGELFF
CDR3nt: TGTGCCAGCAGCCAAGATCGAGGGACCAGCACCGGGGAGCTGTTTTTT

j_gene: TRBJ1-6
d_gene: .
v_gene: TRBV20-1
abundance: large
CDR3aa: CSARDQPSSYNSPLHF
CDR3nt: TGCAGTGCTAGAGATCAGCCGAGCTCCTATAATTCACCCCTCCACTTT

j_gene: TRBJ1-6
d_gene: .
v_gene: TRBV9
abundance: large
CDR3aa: CASSVAGNSPLHF
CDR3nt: TGTGCCAGCAGCGTAGCGGGGAATTCACCCCTCCACTTT